The 8 T cell receptor beta chains in this list originate from one sample, sequenced in a study of identical twins. TCRdb analysed the 5' RACE reads with MiXCR anew, one entry per CDR3 protein. The table shows some 500,000 distinct CDR3 sequences, with 20% to 25% occurring only once. The same sample was also studied in work on T cells expressing NK-cell markers.

Source material: CD4+ T cells sorted from blood. The receptors were sampled from a woman aged 18 to 35 in good health.

This clonotype was found a few times. The chain employs TRBV20-1 and TRBJ1-6, with 8 bases matching TRBD1. The germline CDR1 and CDR2 sequences are DFQATT and SNEGSKA (reference sequence). After removal of 3 bases from V and 9 bases from J, the junction contained 4 bases not matched to a gene. This CDR3 has 13 amino acids. The CDR3 DNA reads as TGCAGTGCTAGCAGGGGGCCAGGTTCACCCCTCCACTTT. The encoded protein is CSASRGPGSPLHF.

The chain carries TRBV20-1 and TRBJ2-2; 12 nucleotides agree with TRBD2. The V and J ends lost 4 bases and 5 bases, in that order; junction bases with no gene match: 8. The germline V gene has CDR1 DFQATT and CDR2 SNEGSKA (reference sequence). The CDR3 has 16 amino acids. The CDR3 is CSAKASGRGGTGELFF. The CDR3, as DNA: TGCAGTGCTAAGGCTAGCGGGAGGGGGGGAACCGGGGAGCTGTTTTTT.

Of note for this clonotype: The junction shows a germline mismatch at one end, possibly a read error. This chain connects TRBV7-2 to TRBJ2-7; 11 bases fit TRBD2. Germline V lookup: CDR1 SGHTA, CDR2 FQGNSA. The CDR3 runs 14 residues. The CDR3 DNA sequence: TGTTCCAGCAGCCCCCGGACTAGCGGGTACGAGCAGTACTTC. Encoded protein: CSSSPRTSGYEQYF. The entire variable domain, with the rest obtained from reference TRBV7-2 and TRBJ2-7, is as follows: GAGVSQSPSNKVTEKGKDVELRCDPISGHTALYWYRQSLGQGLEFLIYFQGNSAPDKSGLPSDRFSAERTGGSVSTLTIQRTQQEDSAVYLCSSSPRTSGYEQYFGPGTRLTVT.

For this clonotype: A read error may account for a junction end that differs from germline. The chain links TRBV20-1 to TRBJ2-6; D perhaps matches TRBD2 (5 bases). The CDR3 has 15 amino acids. The germline gives CDR1 DFQATT, CDR2 SNEGSKA (reference sequence). The CDR3 loop reads CCARGGGPGANVLTF. DNA for the CDR3: TGCTGTGCTAGAGGTGGAGGTCCTGGGGCCAACGTCCTGACTTTC.

The V call is TRBV12-3 or TRBV12-4, the J call TRBJ2-6; the D gene is possibly TRBD1 (6 bases). This CDR3 contains 17 residues. Trimming stripped 3 bases from V and 0 bases from J, with 12 bases between. CDR3 in amino acids: CASSLRQAHSGANVLTF. The CDR3 DNA is TGTGCCAGCAGTTTGAGACAGGCTCACTCTGGGGCCAACGTCCTGACTTTC.

In DNA form, the CDR3 reads TGTGCCAGCAGCCCACTCACGGGGGGCCCCTACGAGCAGTACTTC. Translated, it gives CASSPLTGGPYEQYF. This chain connects TRBV7-9 to TRBJ2-7, with a possible D match to TRBD2 (7 bases). Germline CDR1 is SEHNR and CDR2 is FQNEAQ (reference sequence). V was clipped by 5 bases and J by 2 bases, with 16 bases between them. This CDR3 comprises 15 residues.

The V call is TRBV5-1, the J call TRBJ2-1; perhaps TRBD1 as D (6 bases). The CDR3 consists of 14 residues. Germline CDR1 and CDR2: SGHRS and YFSETQ. Deletions cut 1 base from V and 4 bases from J, with 9 bases between. The CDR3 region has the DNA TGCGCCAGCAGCTTGTTGGGGGCATACAATGAGCAGTTCTTC. It translates to CASSLLGAYNEQFF.

This chain links TRBV2 with TRBJ2-7, with a tentative D call TRBD2 (5 bases). The CDR3 totals 13 residues. Deletions cut 4 bases from V and 2 bases from J, with 9 bases between. Germline V gene sequence: CDR1 SNHLY, CDR2 FYNNEI. CDR3 sequence reads: CASSASSTYEQYF. The DNA for the CDR3 is TGTGCCAGCAGTGCTAGCTCCACCTACGAGCAGTACTTC.